Below, 22 T cell receptor beta chains from the same sample are listed, as sequenced in a study of blood T cell repertoires in COVID-19 (dated by TCRdb to the early 2020s). The library was made by the immunoSEQ multiplex PCR assay. Not all clones reach the TCRdb copy of this immuneACCESS table, which keeps in-frame sequences only. Checked studies attribute under half of the gap to unresolved V genes and leave the rest unexplained. This sample is represented by around 330,000 clones; roughly 89% of them were singletons. The leading ten clones occupy 4.5% to 5.5% of the sample. Sequenced material: PBMCs or T cells enriched from blood (not recorded which). The receptors shown here come from a man in his sixties who had recovered from COVID-19.

This CDR3 is CASSQTSGFGELFF. CDR3 nucleotides: TGCGCCAGCAGCCAGACTAGCGGGTTCGGGGAGCTGTTTTTT. V gene TRBV10-1 combines with J gene TRBJ2-2; 10 bases fit TRBD2. The V gene end was trimmed by 6 bases and the J gene end by 7 bases; junction bases not matched to a gene: 5. The CDR3 consists of 14 residues. The germline CDR1 and CDR2 sequences are WNHNN and SYGVQD (reference sequence).

This clone is a singleton in its sample. The V call is TRBV21-1, the J call TRBJ1-6; the DNA was not used to check the table's D call, TRBD1. TRBV21-1 is recorded as a pseudogene. This CDR3 is 15 amino acids long. The CDR3 spells CAIRTAQLYNSPLHF. The CDR3 nucleotides are TGTGCCATCCGAACAGCACAGCTTTATAATTCACCCCTCCACTTT.

V usage is TRBV1 and J usage is TRBJ2-1; the table's D gene call, TRBD2, was not cross checked with the DNA. TRBV1 counts as a pseudogene. The CDR3 length is 16 residues. This chain's CDR3 is CTSSRPLKGAYNEQFF. The CDR3, as DNA: TGCACCAGCAGCCGCCCTCTGAAGGGAGCCTACAATGAGCAGTTCTTC.

This clone showed up just a few times. The chain joins TRBV7-2 to TRBJ1-3; a weak D match, TRBD1 (6 bases). Germline assignment: CDR1 SGHTA and CDR2 FQGNSA. Deletions cut 5 bases from V and 0 bases from J, with 17 bases between. CDR3 length: 17 residues. For the CDR3, the DNA is TGTGCCAGCAGCCGGGGACACCTGCGCGGCTCTGGAAACACCATATATTTT. It codes for CASSRGHLRGSGNTIYF. The full variable domain, rest sourced from reference TRBV7-2 and TRBJ1-3, is GAGVSQSPSNKVTEKGKDVELRCDPISGHTALYWYRQSLGQGLEFLIYFQGNSAPDKSGLPSDRFSAERTGGSVSTLTIQRTQQEDSAVYLCASSRGHLRGSGNTIYFGEGSWLTVV.

The rearrangement joins TRBV5-5 to TRBJ2-6; 8 nucleotides align to TRBD1. Germline V gene sequence: CDR1 SGHKS, CDR2 YYEKEE (reference sequence). The CDR3 is made up of 17 amino acids. V trimming: 3 bases; J trimming: 4 bases; junction bases outside the gene matches: 9. CDR3 region: CASSSGQAEIGANVLTF. The CDR3 region has the DNA TGTGCCAGCAGCTCGGGACAGGCAGAAATAGGGGCCAACGTCCTGACTTTC. Drawing the rest from reference TRBV5-5 and TRBJ2-6, the complete variable domain is DAGVTQSPTHLIKTRGQQVTLRCSPISGHKSVSWYQQVLGQGPQFIFQYYEKEERGRGNFPDRFSARQFPNYSSELNVNALLLGDSALYLCASSSGQAEIGANVLTFGAGSRLTVL.

This chain uses TRBV30 with TRBJ2-1; TRBD2 agrees at 11 bases. The V gene end was trimmed by 2 bases and the J gene end by 3 bases; junction bases not matched to a gene: 3. CDR1 GTSNPN and CDR2 SVGIG come from the germline V gene (reference sequence). The CDR3 length is 15 residues. The DNA of the CDR3 is TGTGCCTGGAGTATCCTAGCGGGAGGCTACAATGAGCAGTTCTTC. This sequence encodes CAWSILAGGYNEQFF.

The chain is built from TRBV5-1 and TRBJ2-7, with a weak D call TRBD1 (7 bases). The length of the CDR3 is 14 residues. The germline gives CDR1 SGHRS, CDR2 YFSETQ. V was cut by 5 bases and J by 2 bases, with 14 bases left in between. CDR3 residues: CASSRRDSAYEQYF. CDR3 DNA sequence: TGCGCCAGCAGTAGGAGGGACAGCGCCTACGAGCAGTACTTC.

The genes are TRBV19 and TRBJ2-5; D might be TRBD2 (7 bases). Trimming pared 6 bases from V and 5 bases from J, leaving 19 bases between. CDR3 length: 15 amino acids. CDR1 is LNHDA, CDR2 SQIVND, per germline (reference sequence). The CDR3: CASRGGSGGRETQYF. CDR3 nucleotide sequence: TGTGCCAGTAGAGGCGGGAGTGGGGGGCGCGAGACCCAGTACTTC.

This chain connects TRBV7-2 to TRBJ1-1; 7 bases map to TRBD1. CDR1 SGHTA and CDR2 FQGNSA come from the germline V gene. The V segment lost 5 bases and the J segment 0 bases; nucleotides outside the gene matches: 6. The CDR3 is 15 amino acids. The CDR3 sequence is CASSPPGQMNTEAFF. The CDR3 DNA is TGTGCCAGCAGCCCTCCGGGACAGATGAACACTGAAGCTTTCTTT.

This sequence joins TRBV6-2 or TRBV6-3 and TRBJ1-3; D is unclear. There are 15 residues in the CDR3. Germline assignment: CDR1 MNHEY and CDR2 SVGEGT. V was shortened by 5 bases and J by 0 bases, with 11 bases between the two germline ends. CDR3 sequence (DNA): TGTGCCAGCAGTGCGACTCAAAGCTCTGGAAACACCATATATTTT. Its translation is CASSATQSSGNTIYF.

The CDR3 loop is CASRGQAYTEAFF. DNA of the CDR3: TGTGCCAGTAGGGGACAGGCTTACACTGAAGCTTTCTTT. The chain is built from TRBV19 and TRBJ1-1; 8 nucleotides match TRBD1. Germline V gene sequence: CDR1 LNHDA, CDR2 SQIVND (reference sequence). CDR3 length equals 13 residues. V trimming: 6 bases; J trimming: 3 bases; junction bases outside the gene matches: 3.

The chain combines TRBV9 with TRBJ2-1, with 10 bases fitting TRBD2. Germline V CDR1 and CDR2: SGDLS, YYNGEE. The CDR3 has 18 residues. V was pared by 0 bases and J by 6 bases, with 12 bases of the junction left unmatched. The CDR3 spells CASSVGGGAGGPSNEQFF. The CDR3 nucleotides read TGTGCCAGCAGCGTAGGGGGTGGAGCGGGAGGGCCGAGCAATGAGCAGTTCTTC. The full variable domain, in which reference TRBV9 and TRBJ2-1 provide the parts outside the CDR3, is DSGVTQTPKHLITATGQRVTLRCSPRSGDLSVYWYQQSLDQGLQFLIQYYNGEERAKGNILERFSAQQFPDLHSELNLSSLELGDSALYFCASSVGGGAGGPSNEQFFGPGTRLTVL.

The chain couples TRBV5-1 to TRBJ1-2, with D possibly being TRBD1 (5 bases). The CDR3 consists of 15 residues. The V and J ends lost 4 bases and 7 bases respectively, with 20 bases between them. CDR1 is SGHRS, CDR2 YFSETQ, per germline. The CDR3 DNA sequence: TGCGCCAGCAGCCGGCCCGGAATAGGGGAGGGTGGCTACACCTTC. It yields the protein CASSRPGIGEGGYTF.

This rearrangement joins TRBV5-1 to TRBJ2-3; TRBD2 matches 9 bases. Germline assignment: CDR1 SGHRS and CDR2 YFSETQ. CDR3 length equals 17 residues. V shed 4 bases, J shed 6 bases, and the junction held 15 bases outside the gene matches. In DNA form, the CDR3 reads TGCGCCAGCAGCCTCACGGGTTCCGCGGGAGGGTTGGATACGCAGTATTTT. The encoded protein is CASSLTGSAGGLDTQYF.

The chain carries TRBV6-5 and TRBJ2-7; D gene ambiguous. Germline CDR1 MNHEY, CDR2 SVGAGI. Trimming left V 6 bases short and J 2 bases short, with 14 bases between. This CDR3 region has 14 residues. CDR3 loop: CASRTVAAPYEQYF. The CDR3 nucleotides read TGTGCCAGCAGGACCGTCGCGGCACCCTACGAGCAGTACTTC.

The chain uses TRBV5-1 and TRBJ1-4; D not certain. The CDR3 length is 15 residues. Trimming took 4 bases from V and 5 from J, leaving 15 bases between them. CDR1 is SGHRS, CDR2 YFSETQ, per germline. The CDR3 region has the DNA TGCGCCAGCAGCACTGGAGGAGGAGGGAATGAAAAACTGTTTTTT. Translation gives CASSTGGGGNEKLFF.

The rearrangement joins TRBV11-3 to TRBJ2-1, with 9 bases lining up with TRBD2. This CDR3 is built from 16 residues. Per the germline V gene, CDR1 is SGHNT and CDR2 is YENEEA. V lost 0 bases and J lost 2; bases outside the gene matches: 2. In DNA, the CDR3 is TGTGCCAGCAGCTTAGAAGCGGGGGGAGCCTACAATGAGCAGTTCTTC. Its protein is CASSLEAGGAYNEQFF.

The CDR3 loop reads CASTSGTTSSYNEQFF. CDR3 sequence (DNA): TGTGCCAGCACCTCCGGGACTACCAGCTCCTACAATGAGCAGTTCTTC. The J gene is TRBJ2-1, the V gene TRBV5-8, with 7 nucleotides matching TRBD2. Germline V gives CDR1 SGHTS, CDR2 YDEGEE. V dropped 6 bases and J dropped 0; count of bases not matched to a gene: 9. This CDR3 has 16 residues.

The chain couples TRBV19 to TRBJ1-5; 8 nucleotides line up with TRBD1. Unmatched junction bases numbered 10, after V lost 6 bases and J lost 6 bases. There are 15 residues in the CDR3. The germline V gene encodes CDR1 LNHDA and CDR2 SQIVND (reference sequence). The CDR3 coding sequence is TGTGCCAGTAGACCCCCCAGGGGGCATGTTCAGCCCCAGCATTTT. Amino acid sequence: CASRPPRGHVQPQHF.

The chain couples TRBV18 to TRBJ2-5; tentative D call: TRBD1 (6 bases). The germline V and J ends were trimmed by 1 base and 1 base, with 10 bases remaining between them. The length of the CDR3 is 15 residues. CDR1 is KGHSH, CDR2 LQKENI, per germline. DNA for the CDR3: TGTGCCAGCTCACCACTTGGACAGATCCAAGAGACCCAGTACTTC. Its translation: CASSPLGQIQETQYF.

The chain couples TRBV12-3 or TRBV12-4 to TRBJ1-2, with 10 bases matching TRBD1. The CDR3 runs 12 residues. After removal of 5 bases from V and 8 bases from J, the junction contained 2 bases not matched to a gene. The CDR3 loop reads CASSMGQGGYTF. The CDR3 nucleotides are TGTGCCAGCAGTATGGGACAGGGGGGCTACACCTTC.

The chain carries TRBV5-6 and TRBJ2-1; 9 nucleotides agree with TRBD2. CDR1 and CDR2 (germline): SGHDT, YYEEEE. The J segment lost 3 bases and the V segment lost 0 bases, leaving 10 bases of the junction unmatched. The CDR3 has 18 residues. The DNA of the CDR3 is TGTGCCAGCAGCTTGGGACTAGCGGAGGGGCGCCACTACAATGAGCAGTTCTTC. It specifies CASSLGLAEGRHYNEQFF.